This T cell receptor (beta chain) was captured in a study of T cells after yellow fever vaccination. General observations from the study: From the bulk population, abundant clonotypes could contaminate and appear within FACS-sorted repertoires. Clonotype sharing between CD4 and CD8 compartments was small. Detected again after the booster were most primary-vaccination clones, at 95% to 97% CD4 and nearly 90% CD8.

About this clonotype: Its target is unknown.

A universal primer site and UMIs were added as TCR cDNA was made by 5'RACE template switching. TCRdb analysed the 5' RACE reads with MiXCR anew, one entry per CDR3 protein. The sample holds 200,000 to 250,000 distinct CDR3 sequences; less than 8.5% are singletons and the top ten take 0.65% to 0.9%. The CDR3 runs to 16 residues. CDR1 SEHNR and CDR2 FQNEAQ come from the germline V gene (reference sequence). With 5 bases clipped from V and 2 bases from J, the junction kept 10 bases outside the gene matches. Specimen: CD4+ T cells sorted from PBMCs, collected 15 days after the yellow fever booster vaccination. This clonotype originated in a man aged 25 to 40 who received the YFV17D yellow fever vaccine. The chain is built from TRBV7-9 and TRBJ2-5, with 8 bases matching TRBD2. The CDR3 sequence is CASSASPGTRQETQYF. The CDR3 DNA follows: TGTGCCAGCAGCGCAAGTCCCGGGACTAGGCAAGAGACCCAGTACTTC.